The entry that follows covers one T cell receptor (beta chain) sequence. Its antigen is not known. The sample comes from a study of molecular identifiers for immune sequencing clone quantification. TCRdb analysed the PCR reads with MiXCR anew, one entry per CDR3 protein. In the table there are over 550,000 distinct CDR3 sequences, approximately 24% of which are singletons. V was trimmed by 0 bases and J by 0 bases, leaving 8 bases between them. CDR1 is ENHRY, CDR2 SYGVKD, per germline. CDR3 length equals 15 residues. The study's findings and limits: Highly expanded clone sizes could end up underestimated if a barcode were shared by identical TCR molecules.

The sequence came from a human donor in good health. Some libraries in this study had Jurkat cell RNA spiked in. The chain couples TRBV10-3 to TRBJ1-1; D is uncertain. Sequenced: naive CD8+ T cells from blood, with Jurkat cell RNA spiked in. The subset is: FACS-sorted CD8+CD4-CCR7+CD45RA+ naive T cells. CDR3 residues: CAISESQFLNTEAFF. The DNA for the CDR3 is TGTGCCATCAGTGAGTCGCAGTTTCTGAACACTGAAGCTTTCTTT.